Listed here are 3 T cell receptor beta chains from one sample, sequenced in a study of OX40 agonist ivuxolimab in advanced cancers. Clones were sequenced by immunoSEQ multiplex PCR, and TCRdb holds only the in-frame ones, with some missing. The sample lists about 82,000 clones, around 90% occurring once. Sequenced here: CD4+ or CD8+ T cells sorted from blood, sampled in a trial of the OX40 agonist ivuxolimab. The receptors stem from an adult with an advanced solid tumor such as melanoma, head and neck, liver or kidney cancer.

This chain's CDR3 is CAWRPRMAGGFTGELFF. DNA for the CDR3: TGTGCCTGGAGGCCGAGGATGGCGGGAGGGTTTACCGGGGAGCTGTTTTTT. This chain connects TRBV30 to TRBJ2-2, with 9 positions matching TRBD2. This CDR3 has 17 residues. The ends lost 3 bases at V and 5 bases at J; junction bases unmatched: 13. Germline V gene sequence: CDR1 GTSNPN, CDR2 SVGIG (reference sequence).

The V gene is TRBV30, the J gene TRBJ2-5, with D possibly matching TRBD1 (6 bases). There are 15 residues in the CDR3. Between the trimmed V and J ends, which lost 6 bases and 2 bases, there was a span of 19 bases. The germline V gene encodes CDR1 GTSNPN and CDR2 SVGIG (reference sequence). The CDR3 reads CACPQGGQSQETQYF. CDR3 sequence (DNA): TGTGCCTGCCCCCAAGGCGGACAGTCACAAGAGACCCAGTACTTC.

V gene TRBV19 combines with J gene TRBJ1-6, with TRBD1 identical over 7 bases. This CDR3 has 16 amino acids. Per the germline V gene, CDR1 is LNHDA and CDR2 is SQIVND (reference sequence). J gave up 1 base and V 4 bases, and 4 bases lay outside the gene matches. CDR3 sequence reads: CASSKTDRSYNSPLHF. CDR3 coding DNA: TGTGCCAGTAGTAAGACGGACAGGTCCTATAATTCACCCCTCCACTTT.